The entry below gives a single TCR beta chain sequence along with its context. The data were taken from a study of blood T cell repertoires in COVID-19. Study overall: Acute-phase and convalescent COVID-19 samples originated in the United States, Italy and Spain. Nucleic acid was either cDNA or gDNA, and it came from T cells, B-cell-depleted T cells, or PBMCs.

Germline assignment: CDR1 SGHRS and CDR2 YFSETQ. CDR3 length: 15 residues. The J segment lost 8 bases and the V segment lost 3 bases, leaving 10 bases of the junction unmatched. As originally analysed: Using reference gene primer amplification, nucleated cell counts were estimated. The data were produced by immunoSEQ multiplex PCR, yet TCRdb's version contains in-frame clones alone and is incomplete. That table supplies the V and J calls and clone size; D and trimming were determined from the DNA. This sample yields roughly 390,000 clones, of which over 75% are seen a single time; more than 9% belongs to the top ten.

Source material: peripheral blood. V gene TRBV5-1 combines with J gene TRBJ2-1; 8 nucleotides match TRBD2. This receptor was identified in a woman aged 25 to 39 with COVID-19, enrolled during active disease. Here the CDR3 DNA reads TGCGCCAGCAGCTCGGGACTAGGGGATCTTCATGAGCAGTTCTTC. It yields the protein CASSSGLGDLHEQFF.